The subject of this entry is one T cell receptor beta chain. Its cognate antigen is unknown. Some clones are missing from TCRdb's copy, which holds only in-frame ones; the method was immunoSEQ multiplex PCR. The sample shows tens of thousands of clones, over 85% of them seen only once. The sample is drawn from a study of T cells in localized non-small cell lung cancer. General observations from the study: Of the tissues analyzed, uninvolved adjacent lung showed maximal T cell clonality, greater than tumor. Sequencing covered just one tumor region, so heterogeneity cannot be ruled out. Elevated blood T cell density was associated with longer overall survival.

The V and J ends lost 3 bases and 5 bases respectively, with 14 bases between them. The CDR3 is made up of 14 amino acids. Per the germline V gene, CDR1 is SGHRS and CDR2 is YFSETQ. The V gene is TRBV5-1, the J gene TRBJ1-1; perhaps TRBD1 as D (5 bases). The TCR comes from a female donor over 55 with stage I lung adenocarcinoma. Specimen: peripheral blood, collected before any cancer treatment. The CDR3 bases are TGCGCCAGCAGCTCGTTGGGGGGAGGGACTGAAGCTTTCTTT. It translates to CASSSLGGGTEAFF.